This is a list of T cell receptor beta chains from one sample in a study of cytomegalovirus exposure and HLA in healthy donors. Generated by immunoSEQ multiplex PCR, the TCRdb table keeps only in-frame clones and is missing some. The sample carries approximately 100,000 clones, over 65% recorded once. Sequencing used PBMCs. Receptors were obtained from a woman aged 35 to 49 in good health and CMV-seronegative. Each CDR3 is given with its conserved first and last residue. D genes are given only for firm matches. Some rows have no size entry. The others give once, few or many, or a class for an expanded clone.

size	V	J	D	DNA	CDR3
few	TRBV5-4	TRBJ2-7	TRBD2	TGTGCCAGCAGCTCGACTAGCCAAACTTCCTACGAGCAGTACTTC	CASSSTSQTSYEQYF
once	TRBV5-5	TRBJ2-5	-	TGTGCCAGCAGCTTGTGGGGGGACAGTTTAGAGACCCAGTACTTC	CASSLWGDSLETQYF
-	TRBV28	TRBJ2-1	-	TGTGCCAGCACAAGGGGTGGAGAGCAGTTCTTC	CASTRGGEQFF
few	TRBV10-3	TRBJ1-1	-	TGTGCCATCGGGAGGGAAGGAGCTTTCTTT	CAIGREGAFF
once	TRBV4-3	TRBJ1-3	-	TGCGCCAGCAGCCAAGTTTTGACTGACTCTGGAAACACCATATATTTT	CASSQVLTDSGNTIYF
few	TRBV6-4	TRBJ2-3	-	TGTGCCAGCAGTGTTACCGGGAGTCCCACAGATACGCAGTATTTT	CASSVTGSPTDTQYF
-	TRBV30	TRBJ2-3	-	TGTGCCTGGGGTATTGGTGGGCATACGCAGTATTTT	CAWGIGGHTQYF
-	TRBV5-4	TRBJ1-2	TRBD1	TGTGCCAGCGCGGTAGGACACAGGGGGAATGGCTACACCTTC	CASAVGHRGNGYTF
few	TRBV5-1	TRBJ2-1	TRBD1	TGCGCCAGCAGGAGTACCGGGACAGGGGGATACAATGAGCAGTTCTTC	CASRSTGTGGYNEQFF
once	TRBV19	TRBJ1-1	-	TGTGCCAGTACCGATCGGTTGAACACTGAAGCTTTCTTT	CASTDRLNTEAFF
-	TRBV11-2	TRBJ2-3	TRBD2	TGTGCCAGCAGCCAACCCCTAGCGGGAGGGACCTTCACAGATACGCAGTATTTT	CASSQPLAGGTFTDTQYF
-	TRBV7-2	TRBJ1-4	-	TGTGCCAGCAGCTCCTCACCAAGGAGGGATCTCCGGAATGAAAAACTGTTTTTT	CASSSSPRRDLRNEKLFF
-	TRBV29-1	TRBJ1-5	TRBD1	TGCAGCGTTGGGACAGGGGGCGATACCCCCCAGCATTTT	CSVGTGGDTPQHF
-	TRBV5-1	TRBJ1-2	TRBD1	TGCGCCAGCAGCGGAGGGACAGACCTCCTTTCCTATGGCTACACCTTC	CASSGGTDLLSYGYTF
-	TRBV18	TRBJ2-1	TRBD1	TGTGCCAGCTCACCCCGCCACCTTTGGGACAGCGAGTACAATGAGCAGTTCTTC	CASSPRHLWDSEYNEQFF
-	TRBV28	TRBJ1-2	-	TGTGCCAGCTACGAGGGGGGGACCGCTAACACCTTC	CASYEGGTANTF
few	TRBV10-3	TRBJ2-2	-	TGTGCCATCAGTGAGCCCGTGAACTTCCTGAACACCGGGGAGCTGTTTTTT	CAISEPVNFLNTGELFF
-	TRBV11-3	TRBJ2-1	TRBD1	TGTGCCAGCAGCCCCGGACAGGGAGCCATAGATGAGCAGTTCTTC	CASSPGQGAIDEQFF
-	TRBV5-5	TRBJ2-2	TRBD1	TGTGCCAGCAGCACCCAGGGGGCCTCCGGGGAGCTGTTTTTT	CASSTQGASGELFF
-	TRBV28	TRBJ2-7	-	TGTGCCAGCAGTTTCAGGGGCCTATCACTCGGCAGTTACTACGAGCAGTACTTC	CASSFRGLSLGSYYEQYF
few	TRBV27	TRBJ2-1	TRBD2	TGTGCCAGCAAGAAGGGACTAGCGGGAGGACTAAGGTATCTTGATGAGCAGTTCTTC	CASKKGLAGGLRYLDEQFF
-	TRBV18	TRBJ1-1	-	TGTGCCAGCTCACCAAATGGGGGCCTAGGACGGGACACTGAAGCTTTCTTT	CASSPNGGLGRDTEAFF
-	TRBV5-4	TRBJ1-1	-	TGTGCCAGCAGCACGACAGGTAGGATGTCGGACACTGAAGCTTTCTTT	CASSTTGRMSDTEAFF
many	TRBV25-1	TRBJ1-1	-	TGTGCCAGCAGTGAACCCAAGCAGGGAATCACTGAAGCTTTCTTT	CASSEPKQGITEAFF
few	TRBV23-1	TRBJ1-4	-	TGCGCCAGCAGTCAATCGGGCCTGGGGGGGCTTTCAACTAATGAAAAACTGTTTTTT	CASSQSGLGGLSTNEKLFF
-	TRBV28	TRBJ2-7	TRBD2	TGTGCCAGCAGGACGGGACTAGCGGGACGCGAGCAGTACTTC	CASRTGLAGREQYF
-	TRBV21-1	TRBJ2-1	-	TGTGCCAGCAGCAAAGCAAGCTCCAATGAGCAGTTCTTC	CASSKASSNEQFF
-	TRBV5-6	TRBJ2-3	TRBD2	TGTGCCAGCAGCACGTCACGACTAGCGGGGTTCACAGATACGCAGTATTTT	CASSTSRLAGFTDTQYF
-	TRBV29-1	TRBJ2-3	TRBD2	TGCAGCGTTGATAGCCTCCTATTCGACGAACCCGGACAGACTAGCGGCCGTGAGAAGGATACGCAGTATTTT	CSVDSLLFDEPGQTSGREKDTQYF
-	TRBV18	TRBJ2-7	-	TGTGCCAGCTCCCCCGACATCCCCTACGAGCAGTACTTC	CASSPDIPYEQYF
-	TRBV6-5	TRBJ2-7	-	TGTGCCAGCAGTTACTCGTACAGGGACCCCTACGAGCAGTACTTC	CASSYSYRDPYEQYF
once	TRBV7-8	TRBJ1-1	-	TGTGCCAGCAGCTTGGCGGGACGCCTAAGTTTCAACACTGAAGCTTTCTTT	CASSLAGRLSFNTEAFF
once	TRBV7-9	TRBJ1-4	-	TGTGCCAGCAGCCGCGAGGTCGGAAAACTGTTTTTT	CASSREVGKLFF
-	TRBV7-9	TRBJ1-1	-	TGTGCCAGCAGCCCCTACAGGGCACTGGAAGCTTTCTTT	CASSPYRALEAFF
-	TRBV27	TRBJ1-1	TRBD1	TGTGCCAGCAGTCCACCGGGACAGCCGATGAACACTGAAGCTTTCTTT	CASSPPGQPMNTEAFF
-	TRBV25-1	TRBJ2-7	TRBD2	TGTGCCAGCAGTGAATCCCCCGGGACTAGCAGGCGCGAGCAGTACTTC	CASSESPGTSRREQYF
-	TRBV4-1	TRBJ2-7	-	TGCGCCAGCAGCCAAGAACCGGGATTCTCCTACGAGCAGTACTTC	CASSQEPGFSYEQYF
-	TRBV9	TRBJ2-1	TRBD2	TGTGCCAGCAGCGTATCCTCTGCGGGAGGTAATGAGCAGTTCTTC	CASSVSSAGGNEQFF
few	TRBV4-3	TRBJ2-5	-	TGCGCCAGCAGCTTATCGGGCGGGAAGGTGGGAGAGACCCAGTACTTC	CASSLSGGKVGETQYF
-	TRBV11-2	TRBJ1-3	TRBD1	TGTGCCAGCAGCTCAGCCCCCAGGGGGCAGATTGGAAACACCATATATTTT	CASSSAPRGQIGNTIYF
few	TRBV6-6	TRBJ1-5	-	TGTGCCAGCAGTTACTTTAGGACAGTTGATCAGCCCCAGCATTTT	CASSYFRTVDQPQHF
-	TRBV5-5	TRBJ2-4	-	TGTGCCAGCAGCCAGGACTCGACTTCCGCCAAAAACATTCAGTACTTC	CASSQDSTSAKNIQYF
-	TRBV9	TRBJ2-2	TRBD2	TGTGCCAGCAGCGTAAGAATGGGGGGGGCCGGGGAGCTGTTTTTT	CASSVRMGGAGELFF
once	TRBV18	TRBJ2-5	TRBD2	TGTGCCAGCTCACCAAGCAATGCAGGACTAGCGGGAGGCGGGACCCAGTACTTC	CASSPSNAGLAGGGTQYF
few	TRBV15	TRBJ2-2	-	TGTGCCACCAGCGGAGGGAGTGGTGGCGGGGAGCTGTTTTTT	CATSGGSGGGELFF
few	TRBV20-1	TRBJ2-7	-	TGCAGTGCTAGACCTCCTTACGAGCAGTACTTC	CSARPPYEQYF
once	TRBV28	TRBJ1-5	-	TGTGCCAGCAGTTTGCGAATGCGGCCCCAGCATTTT	CASSLRMRPQHF
-	TRBV4-1	TRBJ1-1	-	TGCGCCAGCAGCCAAGTGGCAGTCTTTCGTAACACTGAAGCTTTCTTT	CASSQVAVFRNTEAFF
-	TRBV20-1	TRBJ1-1	-	TGCAGTGCTTTTGACATCCCTGAGACGCTCTTT	CSAFDIPETLF
once	TRBV7-9	TRBJ2-7	TRBD2	TGTGCCAGCAGCTTAGGTAGCCTAGCGGGGTACTTC	CASSLGSLAGYF